A selection of T cell receptor beta chains follows, all from one sample in a study of T-cell memory formation after mild COVID-19. One entry per CDR3 protein results from TCRdb running MiXCR on the 5' RACE reads. This sample yields 400,000 or so distinct CDR3 sequences, of which 20% are seen a single time; approximately 8.4% belongs to the top ten. The sequenced sample consisted of PBMCs or a T cell subset sorted from them (not recorded which). These receptors were collected from an adult woman who had mild COVID-19 (a few samples of this study predate the infection). Cell type and time point are not known. CDR3s include the opening cysteine and the closing phenylalanine or tryptophan.

V	J	CDR3
TRBV20-1	TRBJ2-2	CSATNPGRRNTGELFF
TRBV20-1	TRBJ2-7	CSARTGTGEQYF
TRBV4-3	TRBJ2-3	CASSQALADEMYSTDTQYF
TRBV6-1	TRBJ2-7	CASSALAGVDEQYF
TRBV12-3/TRBV12-4	TRBJ2-3	CASSLSQGWTQYF
TRBV30	TRBJ2-6	CAWRTTAGANVLTF
TRBV5-1	TRBJ1-1	CASSSGGQVYTEAFF
TRBV20-1	TRBJ1-3	CSTVPSSGNTIYF
TRBV19	TRBJ2-3	CASSMGRSTDTQYF
TRBV6-6	TRBJ2-1	CASSYSGDSYNEQFF
TRBV13	TRBJ2-7	CASSFRGFYEQYF
TRBV5-1	TRBJ1-2	CASSGQGAFYGYTF
TRBV7-2	TRBJ1-5	CASSLRGTYQPQHF